The 23 T cell receptor beta chains given below trace back to one sample, sequenced in a study of OX40 agonist ivuxolimab in advanced cancers. To prepare the library, the immunoSEQ multiplex PCR assay was applied. The source is immuneACCESS, and TCRdb retained only in-frame sequences with V and J called. Part of the clones is not carried over; for the studies checked, unresolved V genes explain less than half of this, and the remainder is unexplained. Here the sample has about 80,000 clones; around nine tenths occur a single time. The ten largest make up around 4.4% of the sample. The sequencing here drew on CD4+ or CD8+ T cells sorted from blood, taken in a trial of the OX40 agonist ivuxolimab. The receptors derive from an adult with an advanced solid tumor such as melanoma, head and neck, liver or kidney cancer.

Only a few counts were recorded for this clone. Different DNA sequences within this sample yield the same CDR3. The genes are TRBV9 and TRBJ1-1; weak D call: TRBD1 (5 bases). The CDR3 contains 13 residues. V was trimmed by 0 bases and J by 5 bases, leaving 8 bases between them. Looked up from germline, CDR1 is SGDLS and CDR2 is YYNGEE. CDR3: CASSVEEGTEAFF. CDR3 DNA sequence: TGTGCCAGCAGCGTAGAGGAGGGGACTGAAGCTTTCTTT.

The rearrangement uses TRBV29-1 and TRBJ2-3; TRBD2 matches at 9 bases. The CDR3 sequence is 14 residues long. Per the germline V gene, CDR1 is SQVTM and CDR2 is ANQGSEA. Trimming cost V 3 bases and J 3 bases; bases outside gene matches: 4. The CDR3 DNA follows: TGCAGCGTTGACGGCGGGAGGGGTACAGATACGCAGTATTTT. It encodes CSVDGGRGTDTQYF.

Here the CDR3 reads CASSPGLPTWFF. Written as DNA, the CDR3 is TGTGCCAGCAGTCCGGGACTGCCAACCTGGTTCTTC. The rearrangement joins TRBV6-5 to TRBJ2-1, with D perhaps TRBD2 (6 bases). CDR3 length: 12 residues. CDR1 and CDR2 (germline): MNHEY, SVGAGI. V shed 5 bases and J shed 15 bases, with 17 bases lying between them.

The V call is TRBV6-5, the J call TRBJ2-1; D assignment may be TRBD1 or TRBD2 (5 bases each). The germline V gene encodes CDR1 MNHEY and CDR2 SVGAGI. This CDR3 has 13 amino acids. Trimming took 2 bases from V and 9 from J, leaving 11 bases between them. CDR3 DNA: TGTGCCAGCAGTTACGGGACCCGAGGTGAGCAGTTCTTC. The encoded protein is CASSYGTRGEQFF.

This clone has just one count. The chain recombines TRBV30 with TRBJ1-1, with 7 positions matching TRBD1. Germline loops: CDR1 GTSNPN, CDR2 SVGIG (reference sequence). The CDR3 runs to 12 residues. V lost 3 bases, J lost 11 bases, and 9 bases stayed unmatched. The CDR3 nucleotides are TGTGCCTGGAGGGGAGGGGGCCTGAGGGCTTTCTTT. Encoded protein: CAWRGGGLRAFF.

The CDR3 DNA reads TGTGCCAGCAGTGAAGGGGACAGTCTTCCAGAGACCCAGTACTTC. Translation gives CASSEGDSLPETQYF. This rearrangement joins TRBV6-1 to TRBJ2-5; 7 bases align to TRBD1. The CDR3 runs to 15 residues. Looked up from germline, CDR1 is MNHNS and CDR2 is SASEGT. V shed 1 base and J 4 bases; nucleotides not matched to a gene: 6.

The chain's CDR3 is CASRQGSEKTQYF. The CDR3 coding sequence is TGTGCCAGCAGGCAGGGTTCGGAGAAGACCCAGTACTTC. The genes are TRBV6-5 and TRBJ2-5, with a weak D call TRBD1 (5 bases). The V end was cut by 6 bases, the J end by 6 bases, with 14 bases between. The CDR3 covers 13 residues. Germline values: CDR1 MNHEY, CDR2 SVGAGI.

This clone appeared once. This chain uses TRBV18 with TRBJ2-2; 8 nucleotides match TRBD2. Germline values: CDR1 KGHSH, CDR2 LQKENI. J gave up 6 bases and V 2 bases, and 11 bases lay outside the gene matches. The CDR3 sequence is 17 residues long. The CDR3 region is CASSPRGQAGVPGELFF. The CDR3 DNA is TGTGCCAGCTCACCAAGGGGTCAAGCGGGAGTTCCCGGGGAGCTGTTTTTT.

The gene calls are TRBV5-1 and TRBJ1-1; D gene ambiguous. Germline assignment: CDR1 SGHRS and CDR2 YFSETQ. V lost 2 bases, J lost 1 base, and 6 bases lay in between. The CDR3 length is 13 residues. CDR3 protein: CASSLQSNTEAFF. The CDR3 DNA sequence: TGCGCCAGCAGCTTACAGTCGAACACTGAAGCTTTCTTT. The variable domain in full, completed from reference TRBV5-1 and TRBJ1-1, reads KAGVTQTPRYLIKTRGQQVTLSCSPISGHRSVSWYQQTPGQGLQFLFEYFSETQRNKGNFPGRFSGRQFSNSRSEMNVSTLELGDSALYLCASSLQSNTEAFFGQGTRLTVV.

V is TRBV2 and J is TRBJ2-3; D unresolved. Trimming pared 11 bases from V and 4 bases from J, leaving 10 bases between. The CDR3 covers 11 residues. Germline V gene sequence: CDR1 SNHLY, CDR2 FYNNEI. The CDR3 coding sequence is TGTGCCGGAACCCAGGCAGATACGCAGTATTTT. Translated, it gives CAGTQADTQYF.

This clone has more than one count but fewer than ten. The rearrangement links TRBV2 to TRBJ1-2, with D perhaps TRBD1 (6 bases). The CDR3 is 13 residues long. Germline V CDR1 and CDR2: SNHLY, FYNNEI. V was trimmed by 5 bases and J by 7 bases, leaving 14 bases between them. The CDR3 here is CASSPRQDLGYTF. The CDR3 DNA follows: TGTGCCAGCAGTCCAAGACAGGATCTTGGCTACACCTTC.

This clone was counted a single time. The V call is TRBV28, the J call TRBJ2-4; 8 bases align to TRBD2. Trimming at V came to 5 bases and at J to 7 bases, leaving 10 bases not matched to a gene. This CDR3 comprises 15 residues. CDR1 and CDR2 from the germline V gene are MDHEN and SYDVKM. CDR3 region: CASSPPGGRLNIQYF. The CDR3 bases are TGTGCCAGCAGTCCACCGGGGGGGCGCTTGAACATTCAGTACTTC.

The J gene is TRBJ2-2, the V gene TRBV7-9; D is ambiguous. Germline CDR1 is SEHNR and CDR2 is FQNEAQ (reference sequence). Trimming stripped 1 base from V and 0 bases from J, with 12 bases between. This CDR3 is built from 17 residues. The chain's CDR3 is CASSLGSYSSNTGELFF. In DNA, the CDR3 is TGTGCCAGCAGCTTAGGATCTTACAGCTCGAACACCGGGGAGCTGTTTTTT.

The V gene is TRBV6-6, the J gene TRBJ2-1; the D gene is possibly TRBD2 (9 bases). Germline lookup yields CDR1 MNHNY and CDR2 SVGAGI (reference sequence). This CDR3 is 16 amino acids long. V was trimmed by 6 bases and J by 4 bases, leaving 19 bases between them. CDR3 protein: CASRDRERGEYNEQFF. The CDR3 DNA sequence: TGTGCCAGCAGGGACAGGGAGCGGGGGGAGTACAATGAGCAGTTCTTC.

The chain has TRBV28 and TRBJ1-4; D uncertain. The V end lost 2 bases, the J end lost 7 bases, and 8 bases lay between the germline ends. CDR1 is MDHEN and CDR2 is SYDVKM in the germline V gene. The length of the CDR3 is 13 residues. The CDR3 region has the DNA TGTGCCAGCAGTTTAGGGCCGGCTGAAAAACTGTTTTTT. This encodes CASSLGPAEKLFF.

This chain connects TRBV4-3 to TRBJ1-2, with no clear D. CDR1 and CDR2 from the germline V gene are LGHNA and YSLEER. Deletions cut 1 base from V and 4 bases from J, with 7 bases between. CDR3 length: 13 residues. The CDR3 bases are TGCGCCAGCAGCCAAGGGAACAGCTATGGCTACACCTTC. Translation gives CASSQGNSYGYTF.

V usage is TRBV19 and J usage is TRBJ2-5, with no clear D. In germline, CDR1 is LNHDA, CDR2 SQIVND (reference sequence). This CDR3 has 12 amino acids. V was trimmed by 3 bases and J by 1 base, leaving 3 bases between them. The CDR3 region has the DNA TGTGCCAGTAGTATTGCCCAAGAGACCCAGTACTTC. It codes for CASSIAQETQYF.

This chain links TRBV29-1 with TRBJ1-1; possibly TRBD1 for D (5 bases). The CDR3 extends over 12 amino acids. The germline CDR1 and CDR2 sequences are SQVTM and ANQGSEA. Deletions cut 4 bases from V and 3 bases from J, with 9 bases between. The CDR3 DNA follows: TGCAGCGTTGCTGCGGGGGACACTGAAGCTTTCTTT. Residues: CSVAAGDTEAFF. The full variable domain, completed using reference TRBV29-1 and TRBJ1-1, is SAVISQKPSRDICQRGTSLTIQCQVDSQVTMMFWYRQQPGQSLTLIATANQGSEATYESGFVIDKFPISRPNLTFSTLTVSNMSPEDSSIYLCSVAAGDTEAFFGQGTRLTVV.

The chain combines TRBV7-2 with TRBJ1-2, with D uncertain. CDR1 is SGHTA, CDR2 FQGNSA, per germline. V shed 1 base and J shed 5 bases, with 17 bases lying between them. The CDR3 runs 16 residues. CDR3 bases: TGTGCCAGCAGCTTAGGGTTTCTTCCAAAGGTTTATGGCTACACCTTC. Encoded protein: CASSLGFLPKVYGYTF. The full variable domain, rest sourced from reference TRBV7-2 and TRBJ1-2, is GAGVSQSPSNKVTEKGKDVELRCDPISGHTALYWYRQSLGQGLEFLIYFQGNSAPDKSGLPSDRFSAERTGGSVSTLTIQRTQQEDSAVYLCASSLGFLPKVYGYTFGSGTRLTVV.

The chain has TRBV6-5 and TRBJ1-1; 7 bases are shared with TRBD1. The CDR3 extends over 15 amino acids. The J segment lost 7 bases and the V segment lost 5 bases, leaving 13 bases of the junction unmatched. The germline V gene has CDR1 MNHEY and CDR2 SVGAGI. CDR3: CASSTIYRGGLEAFF. CDR3 nucleotide sequence: TGTGCCAGCAGTACGATCTACAGGGGAGGGCTTGAAGCTTTCTTT.

This sequence joins TRBV5-4 and TRBJ2-5; 11 bases agree with TRBD2. Trimming removed 3 bases from V and 4 bases from J; junction bases left unmatched: 5. Germline V gene sequence: CDR1 SGHNT, CDR2 YYREEE (reference sequence). The CDR3 sequence is 15 residues long. In DNA form, the CDR3 reads TGTGCCAGCAGCTCCGATAGCGGGAGGGTAGAGACCCAGTACTTC. Residues: CASSSDSGRVETQYF.

The chain combines TRBV10-3 with TRBJ2-1; TRBD2 aligns across 10 bases. J was trimmed by 5 bases and V by 0 bases; bases with no gene match: 4. The length of the CDR3 is 16 residues. From germline, CDR1 is ENHRY and CDR2 SYGVKD. CDR3 sequence: CAISESQREGHNEQFF. DNA of the CDR3: TGTGCCATCAGTGAGTCCCAGCGGGAGGGCCACAATGAGCAGTTCTTC.

V and J are TRBV5-1 and TRBJ1-1, with 9 bases matching TRBD1. CDR3 length: 16 residues. CDR1 SGHRS and CDR2 YFSETQ come from the germline V gene. After removal of 3 bases from V and 0 bases from J, the junction contained 6 bases not matched to a gene. The CDR3 DNA follows: TGCGCCAGCAGCTCCGGGACAGGGTTCTTGAACACTGAAGCTTTCTTT. Translation: CASSSGTGFLNTEAFF.